The source of this TCR beta chain is a study of monozygotic twins with inflammatory bowel disease. During cDNA synthesis, UMIs that each contained a 6-nucleotide sample barcode were added by means of template switching. Reanalyzing the 5' RACE reads, TCRdb keeps one entry per CDR3 protein, without DNA. The sample table sets out about 210,000 distinct CDR3 sequences. Germline V gives CDR1 MNHNS, CDR2 SASEGT. The CDR3 has 14 amino acids. Material for sequencing was blood. The rearrangement uses TRBV6-1 and TRBJ1-1; the D call of TRBD1 rests on TCRdb alone, since no DNA is present to check it. The TCR comes from a human donor with ulcerative colitis or Crohn's disease, or a healthy co-twin of an affected twin (not recorded which). This CDR3 is CASSRGQGGTEAFF.